The 5 T cell receptor beta chains presented below share a single source sample, sequenced in a study of cytomegalovirus exposure and HLA in healthy donors. Amplification used 60 Vbeta primers and 13 Jbeta primers. Clones were read by immunoSEQ multiplex PCR, and TCRdb kept only the in-frame ones, dropping some. The table includes almost 200,000 clones, around 79% detected once. Sequences were obtained from PBMCs. The source of these receptors is a male donor in good health and CMV-seropositive.

The chain uses TRBV5-1 and TRBJ2-7, with TRBD2 matching 7 bases. The CDR3 extends over 14 amino acids. Germline lookup yields CDR1 SGHRS and CDR2 YFSETQ. The J segment lost 2 bases and the V segment lost 4 bases, leaving 6 bases of the junction unmatched. CDR3 sequence: CASSPVAGAYEQYF. DNA for the CDR3: TGCGCCAGCAGCCCGGTCGCGGGAGCCTACGAGCAGTACTTC. The whole variable domain, remainder taken from reference TRBV5-1 and TRBJ2-7, is KAGVTQTPRYLIKTRGQQVTLSCSPISGHRSVSWYQQTPGQGLQFLFEYFSETQRNKGNFPGRFSGRQFSNSRSEMNVSTLELGDSALYLCASSPVAGAYEQYFGPGTRLTVT.

The chain combines TRBV5-1 with TRBJ2-3; 11 nucleotides match TRBD1. V lost 5 bases to trimming and J lost 3 bases; unmatched junction nucleotides: 5. The CDR3 is 15 amino acids. CDR1 SGHRS and CDR2 YFSETQ come from the germline V gene. The CDR3 spells CASSPGQGATDTQYF. For the CDR3, the DNA is TGCGCCAGCAGTCCCGGACAGGGGGCGACAGATACGCAGTATTTT.

The chain carries TRBV30 and TRBJ2-5, with 9 bases aligning to TRBD1. The V gene's germline CDR1 is GTSNPN and CDR2 SVGIG (reference sequence). This CDR3 region has 14 residues. Germline trimming cut 3 bases from V and 5 bases from J; bases unmatched to any gene: 7. The CDR3 nucleotides read TGTGCCTGGAGCCGGACAGGGGTAGGGGAGACCCAGTACTTC. It yields the protein CAWSRTGVGETQYF.

In its sample, this clone was seen a few times. This chain joins TRBV7-6 and TRBJ2-1; 9 bases are shared with TRBD1. The germline V gene encodes CDR1 SGHVS and CDR2 FNYEAQ. CDR3 length equals 15 residues. With 4 bases clipped from V and 6 bases from J, the junction kept 7 bases outside the gene matches. The CDR3 reads CASSSGQGGFNEQFF. CDR3 coding DNA: TGTGCCAGCAGCTCGGGACAGGGCGGGTTCAATGAGCAGTTCTTC.

The chain recombines TRBV7-2 with TRBJ1-1; no definite D call. The CDR3 length is 11 residues. CDR1 is SGHTA, CDR2 FQGNSA, per germline. V was cut by 5 bases and J by 7 bases, with 8 bases left in between. The CDR3 sequence is CASSQSGEAFF. The CDR3 region has the DNA TGTGCCAGCAGCCAATCGGGTGAAGCTTTCTTT.